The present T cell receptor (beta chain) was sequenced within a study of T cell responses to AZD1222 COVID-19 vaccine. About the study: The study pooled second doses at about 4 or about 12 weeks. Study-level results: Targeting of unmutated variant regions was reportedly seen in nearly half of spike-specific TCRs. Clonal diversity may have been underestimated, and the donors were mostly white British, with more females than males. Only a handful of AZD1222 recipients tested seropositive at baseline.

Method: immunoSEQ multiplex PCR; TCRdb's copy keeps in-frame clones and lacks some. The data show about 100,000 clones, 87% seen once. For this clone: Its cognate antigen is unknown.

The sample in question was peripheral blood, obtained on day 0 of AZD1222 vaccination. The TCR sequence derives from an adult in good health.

The CDR3 spells CASGANGYTF. The CDR3 region has the DNA TGTGCCAGCGGTGCAAATGGCTACACCTTC. The genes are TRBV28 and TRBJ1-2; D is ambiguous. The germline V and J ends were trimmed by 8 bases and 6 bases, with 7 bases remaining between them. The germline gives CDR1 MDHEN, CDR2 SYDVKM. CDR3 length equals 10 residues.